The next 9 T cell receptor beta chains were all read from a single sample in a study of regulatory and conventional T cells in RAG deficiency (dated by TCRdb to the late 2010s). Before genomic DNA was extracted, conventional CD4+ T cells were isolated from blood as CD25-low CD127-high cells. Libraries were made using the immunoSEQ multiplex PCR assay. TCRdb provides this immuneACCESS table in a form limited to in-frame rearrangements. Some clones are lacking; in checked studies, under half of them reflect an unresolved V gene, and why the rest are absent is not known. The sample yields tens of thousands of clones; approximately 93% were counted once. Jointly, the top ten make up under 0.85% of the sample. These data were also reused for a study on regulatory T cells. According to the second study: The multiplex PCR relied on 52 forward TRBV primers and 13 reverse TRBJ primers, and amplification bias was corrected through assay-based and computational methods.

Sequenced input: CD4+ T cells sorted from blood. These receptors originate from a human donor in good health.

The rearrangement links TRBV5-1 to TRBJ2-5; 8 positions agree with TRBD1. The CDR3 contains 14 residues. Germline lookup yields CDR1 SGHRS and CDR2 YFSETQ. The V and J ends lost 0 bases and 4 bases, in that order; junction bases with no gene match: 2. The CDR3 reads CASSLGQGRETQYF. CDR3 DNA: TGCGCCAGCAGCTTGGGACAGGGGAGAGAGACCCAGTACTTC. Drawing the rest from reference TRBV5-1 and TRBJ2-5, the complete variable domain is KAGVTQTPRYLIKTRGQQVTLSCSPISGHRSVSWYQQTPGQGLQFLFEYFSETQRNKGNFPGRFSGRQFSNSRSEMNVSTLELGDSALYLCASSLGQGRETQYFGPGTRLLVL.

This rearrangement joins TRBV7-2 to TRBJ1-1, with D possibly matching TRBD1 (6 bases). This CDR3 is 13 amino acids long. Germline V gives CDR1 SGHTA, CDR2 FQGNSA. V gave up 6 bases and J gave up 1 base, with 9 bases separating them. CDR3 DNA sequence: TGTGCCAGCAGAGAGACAGGGAACACTGAAGCTTTCTTT. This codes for CASRETGNTEAFF.

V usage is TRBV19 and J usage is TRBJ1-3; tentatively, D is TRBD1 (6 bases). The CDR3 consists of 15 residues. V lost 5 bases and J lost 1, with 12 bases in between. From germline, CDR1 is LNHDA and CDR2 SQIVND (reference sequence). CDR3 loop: CASSWGRGSGNTIYF. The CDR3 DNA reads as TGTGCCAGTAGTTGGGGCAGGGGATCTGGAAACACCATATATTTT.

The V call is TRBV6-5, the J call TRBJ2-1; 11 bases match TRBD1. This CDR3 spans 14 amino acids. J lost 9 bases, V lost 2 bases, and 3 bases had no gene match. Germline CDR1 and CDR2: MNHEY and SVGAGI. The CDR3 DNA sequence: TGTGCCAGCAGTTACAGGGACAGGGGGTTTGAGCAGTTCTTC. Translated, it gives CASSYRDRGFEQFF.

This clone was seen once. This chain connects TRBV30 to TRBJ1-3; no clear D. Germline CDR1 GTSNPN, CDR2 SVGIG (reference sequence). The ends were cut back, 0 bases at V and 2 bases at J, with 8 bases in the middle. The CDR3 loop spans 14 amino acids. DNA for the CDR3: TGTGCCTGGAGTGTAATGGGTCCTGGAAACACCATATATTTT. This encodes CAWSVMGPGNTIYF.

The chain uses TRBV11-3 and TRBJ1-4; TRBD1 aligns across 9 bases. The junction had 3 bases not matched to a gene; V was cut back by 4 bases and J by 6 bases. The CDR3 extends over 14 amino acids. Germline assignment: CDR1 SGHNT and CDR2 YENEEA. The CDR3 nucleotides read TGTGCCAGCAGCTCAGGACAGGGGTATGAAAAACTGTTTTTT. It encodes CASSSGQGYEKLFF. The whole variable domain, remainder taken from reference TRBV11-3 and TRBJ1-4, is EAGVVQSPRYKIIEKKQPVAFWCNPISGHNTLYWYLQNLGQGPELLIRYENEEAVDDSQLPKDRFSAERLKGVDSTLKIQPAELGDSAVYLCASSSGQGYEKLFFGSGTQLSVL.

CDR3 sequence reads: CASSPGGTGELFF. Here the CDR3 DNA reads TGTGCCAGCAGCCCCGGGGGGACCGGGGAGCTGTTTTTT. The V and J genes are TRBV6-4 and TRBJ2-2; 7 bases align to TRBD2. This CDR3 has 13 amino acids. V gave up 6 bases and J gave up 5 bases; unmatched junction bases: 3. Per germline, CDR1 MRHNA and CDR2 SNTAGT.

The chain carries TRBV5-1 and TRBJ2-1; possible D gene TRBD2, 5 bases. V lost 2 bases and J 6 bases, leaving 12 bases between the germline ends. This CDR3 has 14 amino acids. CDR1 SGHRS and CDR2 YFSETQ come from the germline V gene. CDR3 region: CASSLTGSTNEQFF. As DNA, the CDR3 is TGCGCCAGCAGCTTAACGGGAAGCACCAATGAGCAGTTCTTC.

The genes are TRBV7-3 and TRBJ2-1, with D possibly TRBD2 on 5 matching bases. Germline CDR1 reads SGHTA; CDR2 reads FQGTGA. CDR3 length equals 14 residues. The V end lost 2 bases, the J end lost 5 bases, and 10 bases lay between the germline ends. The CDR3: CASSLSGLNNEQFF. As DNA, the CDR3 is TGTGCCAGCAGCTTATCTGGACTGAACAATGAGCAGTTCTTC.